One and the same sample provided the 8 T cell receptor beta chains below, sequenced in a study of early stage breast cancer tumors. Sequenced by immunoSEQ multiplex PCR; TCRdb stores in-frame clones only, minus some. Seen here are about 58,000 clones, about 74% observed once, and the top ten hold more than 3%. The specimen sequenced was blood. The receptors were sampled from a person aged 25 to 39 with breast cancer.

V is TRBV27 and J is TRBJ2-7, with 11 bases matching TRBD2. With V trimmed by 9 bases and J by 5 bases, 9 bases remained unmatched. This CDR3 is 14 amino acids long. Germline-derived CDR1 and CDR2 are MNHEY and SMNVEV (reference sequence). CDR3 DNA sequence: TGTGCCAGTAGGATACTAGCGGGAGAACACGAGCAGTACTTC. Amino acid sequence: CASRILAGEHEQYF.

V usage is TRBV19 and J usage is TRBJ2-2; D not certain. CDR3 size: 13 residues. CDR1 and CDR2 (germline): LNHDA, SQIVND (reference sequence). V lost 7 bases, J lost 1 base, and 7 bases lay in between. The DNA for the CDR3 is TGTGCCAGTACCACGGGGAACACCGGGGAGCTGTTTTTT. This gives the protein CASTTGNTGELFF.

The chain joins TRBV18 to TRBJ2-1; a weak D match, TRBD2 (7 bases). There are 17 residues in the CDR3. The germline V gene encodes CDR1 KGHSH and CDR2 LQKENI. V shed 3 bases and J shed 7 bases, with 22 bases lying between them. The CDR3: CASSPAAGANLGNEQFF. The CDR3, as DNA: TGTGCCAGCTCACCTGCGGCGGGGGCGAACTTGGGAAATGAGCAGTTCTTC.

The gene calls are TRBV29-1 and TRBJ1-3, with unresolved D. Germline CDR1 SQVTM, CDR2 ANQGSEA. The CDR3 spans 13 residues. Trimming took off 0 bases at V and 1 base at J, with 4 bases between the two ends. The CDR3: CSVEDLSGNTIYF. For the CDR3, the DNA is TGCAGCGTTGAAGATCTATCTGGAAACACCATATATTTT.

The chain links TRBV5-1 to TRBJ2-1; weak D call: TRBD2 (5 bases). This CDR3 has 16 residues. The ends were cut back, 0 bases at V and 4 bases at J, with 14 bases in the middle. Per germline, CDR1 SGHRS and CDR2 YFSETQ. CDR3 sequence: CASSLVNAPGYNEQFF. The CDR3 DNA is TGCGCCAGCAGCTTGGTAAATGCCCCGGGATACAATGAGCAGTTCTTC.

This CDR3 reads CASSFLRDKKYF. The CDR3 nucleotides read TGTGCCAGCAGCTTTCTCCGGGACAAAAAGTATTTT. The chain joins TRBV7-2 to TRBJ2-3; the D gene is possibly TRBD1 (6 bases). Germline CDR1 and CDR2: SGHTA and FQGNSA. V was clipped by 3 bases and J by 13 bases, with 14 bases between them. The CDR3 contains 12 residues.

The CDR3 protein is CASSPQGQGVRGYTF. DNA for the CDR3: TGTGCCAGCTCACCACAGGGACAGGGCGTGCGGGGCTACACCTTC. The chain carries TRBV18 and TRBJ1-2; TRBD1 agrees at 9 bases. Germline CDR1 and CDR2: KGHSH and LQKENI. V lost 1 base to trimming and J lost 8 bases; unmatched junction nucleotides: 8. The CDR3 sequence is 15 residues long.

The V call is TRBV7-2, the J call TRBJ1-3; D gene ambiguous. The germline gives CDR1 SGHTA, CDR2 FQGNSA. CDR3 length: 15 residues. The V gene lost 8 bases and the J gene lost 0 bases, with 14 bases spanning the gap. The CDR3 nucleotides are TGTGCCAGCGACTTGGGAAAGAGCTCTGGAAACACCATATATTTT. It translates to CASDLGKSSGNTIYF.